This T cell receptor beta chain appears in the sequencing data of a study of T cell clonotyping in hematopoietic cell transplantation. The method was immunoSEQ multiplex PCR; TCRdb's version includes in-frame clones alone and lacks a portion of them. The data contain approximately 30,000 clones, 82% of them singletons. Time point given: recipient sample about 28 days before transplant, after cytoreduction. The CDR3 covers 13 residues. Trimming stripped 5 bases from V and 5 bases from J, with 13 bases between. Germline CDR1 GTSNPN, CDR2 SVGIG (reference sequence). The starting material was peripheral blood mononuclear cells, obtained before stem cell transplant. The chain links TRBV30 to TRBJ1-5; D possibly corresponds to TRBD1 (5 bases). The sequence was collected from a man between 35 and 55 years old with acute myeloid leukemia. Some clones in this sample may be carry-over from other donors' samples. CDR3 sequence: CAWASGADQPQHF. CDR3 nucleotide sequence: TGTGCCTGGGCCTCCGGGGCGGATCAGCCCCAGCATTTT.